What follows is one T cell receptor beta chain and its context. The antigen this receptor binds is unknown. One base away there is no much larger clone; base qualities are not given. V and J are trimmed by 3 bases and 2 bases, and the gene matches miss 3 bases of the junction. From the germline V gene, CDR1 is SGHDT and CDR2 is YYEEEE. The CDR3 holds 15 amino acids from the cysteine to the phenylalanine. Kept here is only the CDR3 DNA, which spans 45 bases and is read in frame from base 1. This sample was taken from a study of control samples from healthy donors and cancer patients (dated by TCRdb to 2019 to 2021). The library was built by means of the immunoSEQ multiplex PCR assay. The clones in this table, taken by TCRdb from immuneACCESS, are in-frame only. Not every clone is retained; where verified, under half of the shortfall comes from an unresolved V gene, and the cause of the rest is unknown. Recorded for this sample are some 140,000 clones; approximately 86% of them occurred a single time. The ten largest clones add up to roughly 8.7% of the sample.

Recombination linked TRBV5-6 to TRBJ2-1; a stretch of 9 junction bases matches TRBD1. Sample: blood. This clonotype was sampled from a woman aged 25 to 45 in good health. The CDR3 region has the sequence CASSSDRGAYNEQFF. The nucleotide sequence is TGTGCCAGCAGCTCGGACAGGGGCGCCTACAATGAGCAGTTCTTC.